The present entry profiles one TCR beta chain with its context. Its recognized antigen is unknown. Base qualities are not at hand, and no much larger clone is one base apart. The immunoSEQ Assay, a bias-controlled multiplex PCR, was used to amplify TCRbeta CDR3 regions from genomic DNA. Concerning the study's data processing: The number of nucleated cells in each sample was estimated from the amplification of reference gene primers within the assay. To quantify the absolute abundance of each unique TCRbeta CDR3 rearrangement, sequence reads were collapsed and filtered. For each sample, productive Simpson clonality was calculated by taking the square root of Simpson's diversity index across productive rearrangements. TCRdb took over this immuneACCESS table, retaining in-frame rearrangements with V and J assigned. Such tables are incomplete; in checked studies, under half of the missing clones stem from an unresolved V gene, and the remainder is unexplained. The DNA was the basis for D and trimming; V, J and clone size are from that table. The table for this sample lists about 160,000 clones; just under 90% of them were counted only once. The ten largest clones take up over 9% of the sample.

The data were obtained in a study of blood T cell repertoires in COVID-19 (dated by TCRdb to 2018 to 2021). Turning to the overall study: The collaborator samples originated in the United States, Italy and Spain and spanned the acute and convalescent phases of COVID-19. A de-identified subject ID, COVID-19 status, age in years and sex were almost always included in the sample metadata. The dataset comprised deeply sampled blood TCRbeta repertoires from subjects exposed to, actively infected with, or recovered from COVID-19. HLA class I and class II types, where available, came from metadata supplied by the sample provider rather than from assay-based typing. Samples came from the ongoing ImmuneRACE study (first 160 participants) plus 1,254 subjects from 6 global collaborators. The material from the prospective study consisted of cDNA or gDNA derived from T cells, B-cell-depleted T cells, or PBMCs. A freely available public database, intended as a resource for researchers studying the immune response to SARS-CoV-2, is where the repertoires were released. General findings and caveats noted by the study authors: How much clinical and demographic metadata was included differed by source and by participant, and the metadata was provided uncurated.

Trimming accounts for 0 bases at V and 10 bases at J, while the number of junction bases matched to no gene is 5. The CDR3 sequence holds 13 residues, the cysteine and phenylalanine included. This entry keeps only the CDR3 DNA: 39 bases, framed from base 1. The germline V gene supplies CDR1 SGHRS and CDR2 YFSETQ. In Seattle, one collaborating source enrolled patients while the infection was active and tracked those patients longitudinally over the course of disease. Each collaborating institution followed its own protocols to collect whole blood in K2EDTA tubes. For TCRbeta analysis, collaborators shipped samples as frozen whole blood, isolated PBMCs, or DNA extracted from either of those sample types.

The sequence came from a woman aged 70-85 years with COVID-19, enrolled during active disease. This sequence uses TRBV5-1 and TRBJ1-1; 8 bases in the junction line up with TRBD1. Sequencing was carried out using peripheral blood. The nucleotide sequence reads as follows: TGCGCCAGCAGCTTGGAAGCAGGGGGCGGAGCTTTCTTT. This translates into CASSLEAGGGAFF. Extended through the reference TRBV5-1 and TRBJ1-1 proteins, this CDR3 yields the full variable domain: KAGVTQTPRYLIKTRGQQVTLSCSPISGHRSVSWYQQTPGQGLQFLFEYFSETQRNKGNFPGRFSGRQFSNSRSEMNVSTLELGDSALYLCASSLEAGGGAFFGQGTRLTVV.